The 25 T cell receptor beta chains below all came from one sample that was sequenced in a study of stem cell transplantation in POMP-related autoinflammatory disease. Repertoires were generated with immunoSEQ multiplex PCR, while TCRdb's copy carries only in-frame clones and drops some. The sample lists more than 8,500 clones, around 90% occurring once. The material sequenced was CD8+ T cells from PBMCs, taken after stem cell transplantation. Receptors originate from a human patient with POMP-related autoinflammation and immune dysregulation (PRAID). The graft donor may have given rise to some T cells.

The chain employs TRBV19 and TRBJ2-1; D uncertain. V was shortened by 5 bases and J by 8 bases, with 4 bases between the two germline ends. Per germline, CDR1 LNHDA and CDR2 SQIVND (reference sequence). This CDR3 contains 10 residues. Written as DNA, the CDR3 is TGTGCCAGTAGTGCCGATGAGCAGTTCTTC. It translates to CASSADEQFF.

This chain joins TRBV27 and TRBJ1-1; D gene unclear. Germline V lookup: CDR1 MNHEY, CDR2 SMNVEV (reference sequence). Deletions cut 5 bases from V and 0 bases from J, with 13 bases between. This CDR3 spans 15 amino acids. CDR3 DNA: TGTGCCAGCAGTCCTTCCGGGCTATTGAACACTGAAGCTTTCTTT. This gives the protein CASSPSGLLNTEAFF.

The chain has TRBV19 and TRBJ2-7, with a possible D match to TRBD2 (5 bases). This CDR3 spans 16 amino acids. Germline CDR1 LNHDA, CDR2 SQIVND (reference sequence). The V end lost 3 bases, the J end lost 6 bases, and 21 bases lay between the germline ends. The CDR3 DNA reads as TGTGCCAGTAGTATTATGGGAGCCACTTCTCCTACCGAGCAGTACTTC. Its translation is CASSIMGATSPTEQYF.

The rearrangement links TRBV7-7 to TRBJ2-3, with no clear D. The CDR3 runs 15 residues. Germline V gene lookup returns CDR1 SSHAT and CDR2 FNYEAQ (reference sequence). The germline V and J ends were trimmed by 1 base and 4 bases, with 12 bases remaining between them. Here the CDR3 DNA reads TGTGCCAGCAGCTTAGGGGGTAGCATGGCAGATACGCAGTATTTT. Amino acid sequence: CASSLGGSMADTQYF.

This CDR3 reads CASTTGGTNYGYTF. CDR3 sequence (DNA): TGTGCCAGCACCACAGGGGGGACAAACTATGGCTACACCTTC. This chain joins TRBV4-2 and TRBJ1-2, with TRBD1 identical over 8 bases. The ends lost 7 bases at V and 2 bases at J; junction bases unmatched: 6. Germline lookup yields CDR1 LGHNA and CDR2 YNFKEQ. The CDR3 covers 14 residues.

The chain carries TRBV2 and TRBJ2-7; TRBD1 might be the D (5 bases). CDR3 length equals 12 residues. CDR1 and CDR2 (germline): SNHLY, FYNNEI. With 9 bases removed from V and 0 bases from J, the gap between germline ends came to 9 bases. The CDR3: CASFDSSYEQYF. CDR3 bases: TGTGCCAGTTTCGACAGCTCCTACGAGCAGTACTTC.

In DNA, the CDR3 is TGTGCCAGCAGCCCTCATGGCGCCCGAGAAGCTTTCTTT. Residues: CASSPHGAREAFF. The V gene is TRBV7-9, the J gene TRBJ1-1; D gene unclear. V was pared by 5 bases and J by 8 bases, with 15 bases between. The CDR3 runs 13 residues. CDR1 SEHNR and CDR2 FQNEAQ come from the germline V gene (reference sequence).

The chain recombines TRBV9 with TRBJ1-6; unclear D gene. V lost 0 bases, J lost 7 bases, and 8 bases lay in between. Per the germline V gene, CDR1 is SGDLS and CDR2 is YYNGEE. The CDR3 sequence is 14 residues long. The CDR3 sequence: CASSVGEANSPLHF. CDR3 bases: TGTGCCAGCAGCGTAGGCGAGGCAAATTCACCCCTCCACTTT.

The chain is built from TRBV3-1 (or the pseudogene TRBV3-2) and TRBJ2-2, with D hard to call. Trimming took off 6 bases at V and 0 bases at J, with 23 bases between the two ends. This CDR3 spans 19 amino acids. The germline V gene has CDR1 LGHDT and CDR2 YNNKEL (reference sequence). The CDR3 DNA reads TGTGCCAGCAGACCAACACTTCTACCGCTCACTGCGAACACCGGGGAGCTGTTTTTT. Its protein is CASRPTLLPLTANTGELFF.

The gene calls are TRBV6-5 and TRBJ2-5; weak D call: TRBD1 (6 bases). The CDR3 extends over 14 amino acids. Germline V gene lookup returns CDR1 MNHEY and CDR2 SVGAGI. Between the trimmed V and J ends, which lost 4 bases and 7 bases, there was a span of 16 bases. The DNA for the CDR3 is TGTGCCAGCAGTTCCCTCGGACAGTGGAGGACCCAGTACTTC. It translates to CASSSLGQWRTQYF.

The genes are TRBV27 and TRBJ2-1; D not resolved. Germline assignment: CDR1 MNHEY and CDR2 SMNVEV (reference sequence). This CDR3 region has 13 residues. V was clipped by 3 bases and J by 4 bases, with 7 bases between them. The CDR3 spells CASSLRFYNEQFF. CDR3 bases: TGTGCCAGCAGTTTGCGGTTTTACAATGAGCAGTTCTTC.

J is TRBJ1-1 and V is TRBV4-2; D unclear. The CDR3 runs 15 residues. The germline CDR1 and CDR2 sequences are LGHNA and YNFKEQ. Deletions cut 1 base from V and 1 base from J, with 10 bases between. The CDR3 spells CASSQAPHGNTEAFF. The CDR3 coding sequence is TGTGCCAGCAGCCAAGCCCCCCACGGGAACACTGAAGCTTTCTTT.

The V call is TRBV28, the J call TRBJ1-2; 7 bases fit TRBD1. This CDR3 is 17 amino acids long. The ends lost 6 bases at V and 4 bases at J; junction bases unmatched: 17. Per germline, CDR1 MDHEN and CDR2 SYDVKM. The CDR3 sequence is CASSFRTLRDRFYGYTF. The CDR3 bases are TGTGCCAGCAGCTTTAGGACGCTCCGGGACAGATTCTATGGCTACACCTTC.

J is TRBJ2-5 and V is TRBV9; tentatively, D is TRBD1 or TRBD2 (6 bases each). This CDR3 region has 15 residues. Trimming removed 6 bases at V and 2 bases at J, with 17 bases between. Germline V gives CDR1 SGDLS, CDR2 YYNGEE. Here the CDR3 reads CASNLGGLRQETQYF. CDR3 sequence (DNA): TGTGCCAGCAACCTAGGGGGGCTCCGACAAGAGACCCAGTACTTC.

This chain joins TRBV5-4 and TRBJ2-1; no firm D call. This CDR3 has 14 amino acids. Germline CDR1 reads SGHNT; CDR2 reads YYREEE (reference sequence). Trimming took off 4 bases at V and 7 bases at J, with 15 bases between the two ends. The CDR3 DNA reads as TGTGCCAGCAGCGAAGGGCCCGGGCGGAATGAGCAGTTCTTC. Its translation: CASSEGPGRNEQFF.

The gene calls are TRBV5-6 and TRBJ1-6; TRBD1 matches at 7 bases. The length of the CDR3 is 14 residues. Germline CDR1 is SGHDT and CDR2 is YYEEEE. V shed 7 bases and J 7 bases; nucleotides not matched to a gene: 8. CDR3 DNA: TGTGCCAGCCAGGGGGGCACCACGAATTCACCCCTCCACTTT. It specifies CASQGGTTNSPLHF.

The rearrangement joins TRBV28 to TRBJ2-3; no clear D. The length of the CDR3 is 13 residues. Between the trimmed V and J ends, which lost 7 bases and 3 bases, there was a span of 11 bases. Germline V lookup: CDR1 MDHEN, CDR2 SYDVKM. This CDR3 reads CASTYTVTDTQYF. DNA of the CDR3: TGTGCCAGCACCTATACCGTAACAGATACGCAGTATTTT.

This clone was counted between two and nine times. The CDR3 DNA follows: TGTGCCAGCAGCCCCACAGGGTCCGGCGACTATGGCTACACCTTC. Protein sequence: CASSPTGSGDYGYTF. The rearrangement joins TRBV7-3 to TRBJ1-2; D might be TRBD1 (6 bases). Germline V gene sequence: CDR1 SGHTA, CDR2 FQGTGA. This CDR3 contains 15 residues. Trimming pared 5 bases from V and 3 bases from J, leaving 16 bases between. The entire variable domain, with the rest obtained from reference TRBV7-3 and TRBJ1-2, is as follows: GAGVSQTPSNKVTEKGKYVELRCDPISGHTALYWYRQSLGQGPEFLIYFQGTGAADDSGLPNDRFFAVRPEGSVSTLKIQRTERGDSAVYLCASSPTGSGDYGYTFGSGTRLTVV.

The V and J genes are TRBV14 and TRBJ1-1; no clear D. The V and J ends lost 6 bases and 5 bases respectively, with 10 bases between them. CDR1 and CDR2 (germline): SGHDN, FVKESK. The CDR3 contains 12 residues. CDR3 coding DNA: TGTGCCAGCAGTTTGACTGGGACTGAAGCTTTCTTT. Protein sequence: CASSLTGTEAFF.

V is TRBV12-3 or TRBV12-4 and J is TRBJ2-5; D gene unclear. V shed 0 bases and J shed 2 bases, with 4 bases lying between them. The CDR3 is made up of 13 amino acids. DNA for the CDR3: TGTGCCAGCAGTTTAGCGGCACAAGAGACCCAGTACTTC. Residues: CASSLAAQETQYF.

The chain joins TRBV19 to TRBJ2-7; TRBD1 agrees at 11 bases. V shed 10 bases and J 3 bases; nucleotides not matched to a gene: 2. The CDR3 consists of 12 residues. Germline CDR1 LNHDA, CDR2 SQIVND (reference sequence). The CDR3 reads CATGQGGYEQYF. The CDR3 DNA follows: TGTGCCACGGGACAGGGGGGCTACGAGCAGTACTTC.

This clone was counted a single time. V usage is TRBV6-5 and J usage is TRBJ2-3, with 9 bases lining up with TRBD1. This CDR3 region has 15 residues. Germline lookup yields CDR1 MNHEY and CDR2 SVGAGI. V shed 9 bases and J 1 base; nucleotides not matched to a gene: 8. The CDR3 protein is CASTGGEWGTDTQYF. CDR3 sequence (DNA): TGTGCCAGTACAGGGGGCGAATGGGGCACAGATACGCAGTATTTT.

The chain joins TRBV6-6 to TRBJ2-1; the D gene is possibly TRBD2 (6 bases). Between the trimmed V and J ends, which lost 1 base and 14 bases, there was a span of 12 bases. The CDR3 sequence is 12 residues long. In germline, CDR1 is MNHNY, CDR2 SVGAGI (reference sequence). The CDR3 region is CASSYLGEVKFF. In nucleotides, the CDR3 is TGTGCCAGCAGTTACTTGGGGGAGGTTAAGTTCTTC.

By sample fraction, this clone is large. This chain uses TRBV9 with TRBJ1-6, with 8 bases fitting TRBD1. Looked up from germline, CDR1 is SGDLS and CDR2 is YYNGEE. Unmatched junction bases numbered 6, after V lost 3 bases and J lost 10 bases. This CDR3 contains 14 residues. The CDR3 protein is CASSEDRVRSPLHF. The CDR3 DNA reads TGTGCCAGCAGCGAGGACAGGGTACGATCACCCCTCCACTTT.

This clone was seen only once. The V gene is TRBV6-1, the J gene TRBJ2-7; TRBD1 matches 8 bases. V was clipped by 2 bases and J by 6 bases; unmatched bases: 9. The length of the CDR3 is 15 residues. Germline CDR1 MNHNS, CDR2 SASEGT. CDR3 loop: CASSELGQGAVEQYF. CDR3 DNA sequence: TGTGCCAGCAGTGAATTAGGGCAGGGGGCAGTCGAGCAGTACTTC.